The rows below give T cell receptor beta chains drawn from one sample of a study of blood T cell repertoires in COVID-19. Assay used: immunoSEQ multiplex PCR; TCRdb lists only in-frame clones, some missing. The sample holds roughly 200,000 clones, roughly 82% seen once. Specimen: PBMCs or T cells enriched from blood (not recorded which). The receptor set was obtained from a man aged 40-50 years with acute COVID-19. Both conserved end residues are part of each CDR3. D genes are given only for firm matches. Expanded clones get a size class; other rows say once, few or many, or leave the size out.

>.|.|TRBV3-1/TRBV3-2|TRBJ1-2
TGTGCCAGCAGCCAGAGGACGGCCGAGGGTGGCTACACCTTC
CASSQRTAEGGYTF
>TRBD1|.|TRBV3-1/TRBV3-2|TRBJ1-1
TGTGCCAGCAGCCAACCACAGGGGGTTGCTTTCTTT
CASSQPQGVAFF
>.|.|TRBV18|TRBJ2-1
TGTGCCAGCTCAAGGGAGCTTGAGGACAATGAGCAGTTCTTC
CASSRELEDNEQFF
>.|once|TRBV28|TRBJ1-5
TGTGCCAGCAGTTCTATCGAGGATTACGGCAATCAGCCCCAGCATTTT
CASSSIEDYGNQPQHF
>TRBD1|.|TRBV2|TRBJ1-2
TGTGCCAGCACTTCCGGGACAGTGAATGATGGCTACACCTTC
CASTSGTVNDGYTF
>TRBD1|.|TRBV5-8|TRBJ1-5
TGTGCCAGCAGCTTGAGGACAGGGGAGGGGCAGCCCCAGCATTTT
CASSLRTGEGQPQHF
>TRBD2|.|TRBV19|TRBJ2-7
TGTGCCAGTACCCCCTCGAGCGGGAGTTTTTACGAGCAGTACTTC
CASTPSSGSFYEQYF
>TRBD1|.|TRBV28|TRBJ1-1
TGTGCCAGCAGTACGGCAGGACAGGGGACCACTGAAGCTTTCTTT
CASSTAGQGTTEAFF
>TRBD2|.|TRBV5-1|TRBJ2-5
TGCGCCAGCAGCTTGTGGGCTAGCGGGAGTGAGACCCAGTACTTC
CASSLWASGSETQYF
>TRBD1|.|TRBV19|TRBJ2-4
TGTGCCAGTAGGGGACAGGGTATTCCTATTATTCAGTACTTC
CASRGQGIPIIQYF
>.|many|TRBV6-5|TRBJ1-4
TGTGCCAGCAGTCGGCGACAGGATGAAAAACTGTTTTTT
CASSRRQDEKLFF
>TRBD1|.|TRBV28|TRBJ2-7
TGTGCCAGCAGCTCGGGACAGGGAACCTACGAGCAGTACTTC
CASSSGQGTYEQYF
>.|.|TRBV9|TRBJ2-7
TGTGCCAGCAGCGGACTGCAAAAGAGCGAGGCCTACGAGCAGTACTTC
CASSGLQKSEAYEQYF
>TRBD1|few|TRBV5-1|TRBJ1-2
TGCGCCAGCAGCTTGGCGGGACAGGGTTTCTATGGCTACACCTTC
CASSLAGQGFYGYTF
>.|.|TRBV29-1|TRBJ2-7
TGCAGCGTTGAAGGTGGGACAACCTACGAGCAGTACTTC
CSVEGGTTYEQYF
>.|.|TRBV7-3|TRBJ2-5
TGTGCCAGCAGCCCAGGCGGTAGCGTAGAGACCCAGTACTTC
CASSPGGSVETQYF
>.|once|TRBV14|TRBJ1-1
TGTGCCAGCAGCCGCCGGGACTATGAAGCTTTCTTT
CASSRRDYEAFF
>.|.|TRBV2|TRBJ1-1
TGTGCCAGCAGTGAAGCCCCAGGGGTGGAACCTTTCTTT
CASSEAPGVEPFF
>.|.|TRBV28|TRBJ2-2
TGTGCCAGCAAGCAGGGGTTTCGTTTCACCGGGGAGCTGTTTTTT
CASKQGFRFTGELFF
>.|.|TRBV5-8|TRBJ1-3
TGTGCCAGCAGCTTGCGGGGGGCAACGGCTGGAAACACCATATATTTT
CASSLRGATAGNTIYF
>.|many|TRBV12-3/TRBV12-4|TRBJ2-3
TGTGCCAGCAGTCCGCCGCAGGGATATACGCAGTATTTT
CASSPPQGYTQYF
>TRBD1|once|TRBV7-2|TRBJ2-5
TGTGCCAGCAGCCTGAGCAGGACAGGGGTAGAGACCCAGTACTTC
CASSLSRTGVETQYF
>.|few|TRBV16|TRBJ1-3
TGTGCCAGCAGCCAATTTGGCCCCGCTCGCTCTGGAAACACCATATATTTT
CASSQFGPARSGNTIYF